This T cell receptor beta chain was documented in a study of shared clonotypes between healthy human individuals. This CDR3 has 17 amino acids. The V segment lost 0 bases and the J segment 6 bases; nucleotides outside the gene matches: 6. Germline assignment: CDR1 SGHDN and CDR2 FVKESK. Assay used: immunoSEQ multiplex PCR; TCRdb lists only in-frame clones, some missing. The data hold 1.5 million to 1.9 million clones, with 95% to 99% observed a single time. The sequenced sample was naive CD4+ T cells sorted from blood. Described subset: CD45RA+ positively selected. The chain links TRBV14 to TRBJ2-4, with 12 bases that match TRBD1. The sequence was collected from a man under 40 in good health. Here the CDR3 reads CASSQDLGTGGVNIQYF. The CDR3 DNA reads TGTGCCAGCAGCCAAGATCTCGGGACAGGGGGCGTAAACATTCAGTACTTC.